The 9 T cell receptor beta chains presented below share a single source sample, sequenced in a study of blood T cell repertoires in COVID-19. Method: immunoSEQ multiplex PCR; TCRdb's copy keeps in-frame clones and lacks some. The repertoire has about 100,000 clones, about 90% of them found once; the top ten carry 17%. The source material was peripheral blood. Receptor source: a man aged 50-60 years with acute or convalescent COVID-19.

This rearrangement joins TRBV19 to TRBJ2-3; TRBD2 matches 16 bases. Germline CDR1 and CDR2: LNHDA and SQIVND (reference sequence). V was pared by 5 bases and J by 5 bases, with 7 bases of the junction left unmatched. This CDR3 spans 17 amino acids. For the CDR3, the DNA is TGTGCCAGTAGTCCGGGACTAGCGGGGGGGCCAGAAGATACGCAGTATTTT. This codes for CASSPGLAGGPEDTQYF. Complete variable domain (other parts from reference TRBV19 and TRBJ2-3): DGGITQSPKYLFRKEGQNVTLSCEQNLNHDAMYWYRQDPGQGLRLIYYSQIVNDFQKGDIAEGYSVSREKKESFPLTVTSAQKNPTAFYLCASSPGLAGGPEDTQYFGPGTRLTVL.

The genes are TRBV10-3 and TRBJ1-5; TRBD1 might be the D (6 bases). Germline V gene lookup returns CDR1 ENHRY and CDR2 SYGVKD. With 6 bases removed from V and 6 bases from J, the gap between germline ends came to 15 bases. The CDR3 has 14 amino acids. CDR3: CAIRATGGSQPQHF. Written as DNA, the CDR3 is TGTGCCATCAGGGCGACAGGAGGAAGTCAGCCCCAGCATTTT.

The gene calls are TRBV6-5 and TRBJ1-5, with a weak D call TRBD1 (6 bases). The CDR3 spans 15 residues. Germline CDR1 is MNHEY and CDR2 is SVGAGI. With 4 bases removed from V and 6 bases from J, the gap between germline ends came to 16 bases. CDR3 loop: CASSSLQGRSQPQHF. The CDR3 DNA follows: TGTGCCAGCAGTTCCCTACAGGGAAGGAGTCAGCCCCAGCATTTT.

The chain joins TRBV27 to TRBJ1-5, with TRBD1 matching 8 bases. Germline V gene data show CDR1 as MNHEY and CDR2 as SMNVEV (reference sequence). The junction had 9 bases not matched to a gene; V was cut back by 2 bases and J by 0 bases. The CDR3 runs to 18 residues. The CDR3: CASSLTQGGFYSNQPQHF. Here the CDR3 DNA reads TGTGCCAGCAGTTTAACACAGGGGGGTTTTTATAGCAATCAGCCCCAGCATTTT.

Here the CDR3 reads CASSQSDTQYF. The DNA for the CDR3 is TGTGCCAGCAGCCAATCAGATACGCAGTATTTT. The chain links TRBV7-2 to TRBJ2-3; D not certain. Germline V CDR1 and CDR2: SGHTA, FQGNSA. Trimming pared 5 bases from V and 4 bases from J, leaving 4 bases between. The CDR3 length is 11 residues.

The chain carries TRBV19 and TRBJ1-2, with a tentative D call TRBD1 (6 bases). Germline loops: CDR1 LNHDA, CDR2 SQIVND (reference sequence). This CDR3 is 14 amino acids long. The germline V and J ends were trimmed by 5 bases and 2 bases, with 12 bases remaining between them. The CDR3 DNA reads TGTGCCAGTAGTCCCTACACAGGGAACTATGGCTACACCTTC. Translation gives CASSPYTGNYGYTF.

The J gene is TRBJ2-3, the V gene TRBV18; no clear D gene. The CDR3 runs to 13 residues. V lost 2 bases to trimming and J lost 8 bases, with 11 bases between them. CDR1 KGHSH and CDR2 LQKENI come from the germline V gene. CDR3 protein: CASSPYSQSTQYF. CDR3 coding DNA: TGTGCCAGCTCACCATACAGCCAAAGTACGCAGTATTTT.

The chain employs TRBV5-1 and TRBJ2-3; weak D call: TRBD1 (6 bases). This CDR3 comprises 14 residues. V lost 1 base to trimming and J lost 3 bases, with 9 bases between them. Germline-derived CDR1 and CDR2 are SGHRS and YFSETQ. CDR3 residues: CASSLIRGTDTQYF. The CDR3 nucleotides are TGCGCCAGCAGCTTGATCAGGGGAACAGATACGCAGTATTTT.

The V gene is TRBV4-1, the J gene TRBJ1-2, with D possibly TRBD1 on 6 matching bases. Trimming pared 1 base from V and 4 bases from J, leaving 13 bases between. Germline V gives CDR1 MGHRA, CDR2 YSYEKL. The CDR3 contains 15 residues. CDR3 sequence (DNA): TGCGCCAGCAGCCAAGGGGTGGGGGCCGGCTATGGCTACACCTTC. Protein product: CASSQGVGAGYGYTF.